Listed below are T cell receptor beta chains from one sample, sequenced in a study of T cell responses to AZD1222 COVID-19 vaccine. Produced via immunoSEQ multiplex PCR; TCRdb's table is partial and in-frame only. Of about 79,000 clones listed, 80% are singletons. Sequencing was performed on peripheral blood, taken on day 0 of AZD1222 vaccination. These receptors all stem from an adult in good health. CDR3s include the opening cysteine and the closing phenylalanine or tryptophan. The order of the fields is J gene, D gene, V gene, clone size, CDR3 protein, CDR3 DNA. The D gene is left open where the match is weak. Clone size is shown for a subset of rows, as once, few, many or a class of expanded clone.

>TRBJ2-2|.|TRBV21-1|once
CASTCRGGLGTGELFF
TGTGCCAGCACCTGCCGGGGAGGGTTGGGCACCGGGGAGCTGTTTTTT
>TRBJ2-1|TRBD2|TRBV11-2|.
CASSFQRESREQFF
TGTGCCAGCAGCTTCCAGCGGGAGTCTCGTGAGCAGTTCTTC
>TRBJ1-1|TRBD1|TRBV28|.
CASSLGTGVGSEAFF
TGTGCCAGCAGTTTAGGGACAGGGGTGGGCTCCGAAGCTTTCTTT
>TRBJ1-1|.|TRBV2|.
CASSLGNTEAFF
TGTGCCAGCAGTCTAGGGAACACTGAAGCTTTCTTT
>TRBJ2-1|.|TRBV7-9|few
CASRPSDLNNEQFF
TGTGCCAGCAGACCTAGCGACCTCAACAATGAGCAGTTCTTC
>TRBJ2-5|.|TRBV18|.
CASSPEGFNHQETQYF
TGTGCCAGCTCACCGGAGGGGTTCAATCACCAAGAGACCCAGTACTTC
>TRBJ2-1|TRBD2|TRBV7-2|.
CASSPLASSYNEQFF
TGTGCCAGCAGCCCACTAGCGAGCTCCTACAATGAGCAGTTCTTC
>TRBJ2-3|.|TRBV5-1|.
CASSQDITHTDTQYF
TGCGCCAGCAGCCAGGACATCACCCACACAGATACGCAGTATTTT
>TRBJ2-7|.|TRBV19|.
CASSIEGAAPYEQYF
TGTGCCAGTAGTATAGAGGGCGCGGCCCCCTACGAGCAGTACTTC
>TRBJ2-7|TRBD2|TRBV2|.
CASSVEAGAPYEQYF
TGTGCCAGCAGCGTAGAAGCGGGGGCTCCCTACGAGCAGTACTTC
>TRBJ1-1|TRBD1|TRBV11-2|.
CASSGNRGRGVNTEAFF
TGTGCCAGCAGCGGAAACAGGGGGCGCGGAGTGAACACTGAAGCTTTCTTT
>TRBJ1-4|TRBD1|TRBV15|.
CATSSHGQVLNEKLFF
TGTGCCACCAGCAGTCATGGACAGGTCTTAAATGAAAAACTGTTTTTT
>TRBJ2-7|.|TRBV12-3/TRBV12-4|.
CASSLDSYEQYF
TGTGCCAGCAGTTTAGACAGCTACGAGCAGTACTTC
>TRBJ2-1|.|TRBV28|.
CASRPHGGPGEQFF
TGTGCCAGCAGGCCTCATGGGGGGCCAGGTGAGCAGTTCTTC
>TRBJ2-1|.|TRBV7-5|.
CDPKREATYNEQFF
TGTGACCCTAAGCGGGAGGCCACCTACAATGAGCAGTTCTTC
>TRBJ2-3|.|TRBV30|.
CAWSVRPFTTDTQYF
TGTGCCTGGAGTGTACGTCCTTTCACCACAGATACGCAGTATTTT
>TRBJ1-2|.|TRBV5-1|few
CASSLDQPYGYTF
TGCGCCAGCAGCTTGGATCAGCCCTATGGCTACACCTTC
>TRBJ1-2|.|TRBV5-4|.
CASSSPGANYGYTF
TGTGCCAGCAGCTCCCCGGGTGCTAACTATGGCTACACCTTC
>TRBJ2-2|.|TRBV5-1|.
CASSYQGGELFF
TGCGCCAGCAGTTACCAAGGCGGGGAGCTGTTTTTT
>TRBJ1-1|.|TRBV5-1|.
CASNSPQGANTEAFF
TGCGCCAGCAACTCACCACAGGGTGCGAACACTGAAGCTTTCTTT
>TRBJ1-6|.|TRBV10-1|.
CASTESASYNSPLHF
TGCGCCAGCACAGAATCGGCTTCCTATAATTCACCCCTCCACTTT
>TRBJ2-2|TRBD1|TRBV5-1|.
CASSWDRDTGELFF
TGCGCCAGCAGCTGGGACAGGGACACCGGGGAGCTGTTTTTT
>TRBJ1-2|.|TRBV7-6|.
CASSLERGGGYTF
TGTGCCAGCAGCTTAGAAAGGGGGGGCGGCTACACCTTC
>TRBJ2-2|.|TRBV5-1|.
CASSLAQGSGELFF
TGCGCCAGCAGCTTGGCCCAGGGATCGGGAGAGCTGTTTTTT
>TRBJ2-7|TRBD1|TRBV28|.
CASSRGQGRPYEQYF
TGTGCCAGCAGCCGCGGACAGGGTAGACCCTACGAGCAGTACTTC
>TRBJ1-1|TRBD1|TRBV5-6|.
CASSASGGLKNTEAFF
TGTGCCAGCAGCGCATCAGGGGGCCTCAAGAACACTGAAGCTTTCTTT
>TRBJ1-4|.|TRBV6-5|.
CASSRQTLLNEKLFF
TGTGCCAGCAGCAGACAGACCTTACTTAATGAAAAACTGTTTTTT
>TRBJ1-2|TRBD1|TRBV6-5|.
CASSLTGANNYGYTF
TGTGCCAGCAGTCTAACAGGGGCGAATAACTATGGCTACACCTTC
>TRBJ2-1|TRBD1|TRBV5-1|.
CASSPGQEQFF
TGCGCCAGCAGCCCGGGACAGGAGCAGTTCTTC
>TRBJ1-1|.|TRBV19|.
CASSNGRRTEAFF
TGTGCCAGTAGTAATGGGAGGAGGACTGAAGCTTTCTTT
>TRBJ1-2|.|TRBV15|few
CATSRDQGGSGYTF
TGTGCCACCAGCAGAGATCAGGGAGGGAGCGGCTACACCTTC
>TRBJ2-2|TRBD2|TRBV9|.
CASSVTGGDTGELFF
TGTGCCAGCAGCGTTACGGGAGGGGACACCGGGGAGCTGTTTTTT
>TRBJ1-3|TRBD1|TRBV5-1|.
CASSPGQGSSGNTIYF
TGCGCCAGCAGCCCGGGACAGGGTTCGTCTGGAAACACCATATATTTT
>TRBJ2-7|.|TRBV29-1|.
CSVEAQVGYEQYF
TGCAGCGTTGAAGCACAGGTGGGCTACGAGCAGTACTTC
>TRBJ1-2|TRBD1|TRBV5-4|.
CASSLQGNYGYTF
TGTGCCAGCAGCTTACAGGGGAACTATGGCTACACCTTC
>TRBJ1-5|TRBD1|TRBV10-2|.
CASSESGRGLGQPQHF
TGCGCCAGCAGTGAGTCGGGGAGGGGGCTCGGGCAGCCCCAGCATTTT
>TRBJ1-1|.|TRBV5-6|.
CASSLDVGAEAFF
TGTGCCAGCAGCTTGGACGTGGGAGCAGAAGCTTTCTTT
>TRBJ2-2|.|TRBV19|.
CASNHRWGPAGELFF
TGTGCCAGTAACCATCGGTGGGGGCCGGCCGGGGAGCTGTTTTTT
>TRBJ2-7|TRBD1|TRBV5-1|.
CASSRQGVAYEQYF
TGCGCCAGCAGCCGTCAGGGGGTAGCCTACGAGCAGTACTTC
>TRBJ1-1|.|TRBV6-4|.
CASSDSYTGAEAFF
TGTGCCAGCAGTGACTCCTATACGGGGGCTGAAGCTTTCTTT
>TRBJ1-6|.|TRBV6-4|.
CASSESANSPLHF
TGTGCCAGCAGTGAATCAGCGAATTCACCCCTCCACTTT
>TRBJ2-1|TRBD2|TRBV14|few
CASSQPGLAGVRDEQFF
TGTGCCAGCAGCCAACCCGGACTAGCGGGAGTGAGGGATGAGCAGTTCTTC
>TRBJ2-7|TRBD2|TRBV11-2|.
CASTPGRGSYEQYF
TGTGCCAGCACCCCAGGGAGGGGCTCCTACGAGCAGTACTTC
>TRBJ2-7|TRBD2|TRBV7-2|.
CASSLGGLTEQYF
TGTGCCAGCAGCTTAGGGGGACTAACCGAGCAGTACTTC
>TRBJ2-7|TRBD1|TRBV11-2|.
CASSLGQGRTSYEQYF
TGTGCCAGCAGCTTGGGACAGGGGAGGACGTCCTACGAGCAGTACTTC
>TRBJ1-1|TRBD1|TRBV25-1|.
CASSGRGRGEAFF
TGTGCCAGCAGTGGCAGGGGGCGGGGTGAAGCTTTCTTT
>TRBJ2-2|.|TRBV7-9|.
CASSRGGGSTGELFF
TGTGCCAGCAGCCGAGGAGGGGGCTCCACCGGGGAGCTGTTTTTT
>TRBJ1-3|TRBD1|TRBV4-2|.
CASSLGGQGSGNTIYF
TGTGCCAGCAGCCTAGGGGGACAGGGGTCTGGAAACACCATATATTTT
>TRBJ2-1|.|TRBV5-6|.
CASSLWSPGSSYNEQFF
TGTGCCAGCAGCTTGTGGAGCCCCGGTAGCTCCTACAATGAGCAGTTCTTC